This passage covers 32 T cell receptor beta chains from one sample sequenced in a study of blood T cell repertoires in COVID-19. Clones were read by immunoSEQ multiplex PCR, and TCRdb kept only the in-frame ones, dropping some. The sample has about 200,000 clones, about 81% seen once; the top ten hold 7.8%. The material sequenced was peripheral blood. These receptors were taken from a woman aged 55-70 years with COVID-19, enrolled during active disease.

In its sample, this clone was seen many times. The chain combines TRBV6-1 with TRBJ2-2; perhaps TRBD1 as D (6 bases). The CDR3 contains 16 residues. The V end lost 2 bases, the J end lost 4 bases, and 14 bases lay between the germline ends. Germline V gene sequence: CDR1 MNHNS, CDR2 SASEGT. The CDR3 DNA reads as TGTGCCAGCAGTGAACTGCAGGGGTCAATCACCGGGGAGCTGTTTTTT. Encoded protein: CASSELQGSITGELFF.

The chain links TRBV5-1 to TRBJ2-1; a possible D gene is TRBD1 (6 bases). CDR3 length equals 13 residues. The germline V and J ends were trimmed by 3 bases and 8 bases, with 12 bases remaining between them. CDR1 and CDR2 (germline): SGHRS, YFSETQ. As DNA, the CDR3 is TGCGCCAGCAGCTACAGGGTAGAGGATGAGCAGTTCTTC. Protein: CASSYRVEDEQFF.

The sample holds a few counts of this clone. This sequence joins TRBV3-1 (or the pseudogene TRBV3-2) and TRBJ1-2; D remains unclear. Germline V CDR1 and CDR2: LGHDT, YNNKEL (reference sequence). The CDR3 is made up of 14 amino acids. Trimming shortened V by 6 bases and J by 2 bases, and 13 bases separated the two germline ends. Here the CDR3 reads CASSRSDPNYGYTF. Here the CDR3 DNA reads TGTGCCAGCAGTCGAAGCGACCCAAACTATGGCTACACCTTC.

The chain employs TRBV19 and TRBJ1-3; D unresolved. The CDR3 runs to 15 residues. The ends were cut back, 8 bases at V and 0 bases at J, with 14 bases in the middle. From germline, CDR1 is LNHDA and CDR2 SQIVND (reference sequence). The CDR3 nucleotides are TGTGCCAGTGCACAAGGAGGAGCCTCTGGAAACACCATATATTTT. Translated, it gives CASAQGGASGNTIYF.

This chain joins TRBV2 and TRBJ1-4; the D gene is possibly TRBD1 (5 bases). The CDR3 has 14 residues. CDR1 is SNHLY, CDR2 FYNNEI, per germline. V lost 8 bases to trimming and J lost 6 bases, with 16 bases between them. CDR3 sequence (DNA): TGTGCCAGCTTGGGCAGGGAAGGGGATGAAAAACTGTTTTTT. Its translation: CASLGREGDEKLFF. The complete variable domain, with remaining parts taken from reference TRBV2 and TRBJ1-4, reads EPEVTQTPSHQVTQMGQEVILRCVPISNHLYFYWYRQILGQKVEFLVSFYNNEISEKSEIFDDQFSVERPDGSNFTLKIRSTKLEDSAMYFCASLGREGDEKLFFGSGTQLSVL.

The V call is TRBV19, the J call TRBJ2-7; D might be TRBD1 (5 bases). V gave up 3 bases and J gave up 4 bases, with 19 bases separating them. The CDR3 runs to 16 residues. Germline CDR1 and CDR2: LNHDA and SQIVND (reference sequence). Here the CDR3 reads CASSIRPLRTSYEQYF. DNA of the CDR3: TGTGCCAGTAGTATTCGACCTCTCCGGACATCATACGAGCAGTACTTC.

This rearrangement joins TRBV9 to TRBJ2-7, with 8 bases lining up with TRBD1. CDR3 length equals 15 residues. Germline values: CDR1 SGDLS, CDR2 YYNGEE. Unmatched junction bases numbered 5, after V lost 0 bases and J lost 3 bases. This CDR3 reads CASSVEGTGRYEQYV. DNA of the CDR3: TGTGCCAGCAGCGTAGAAGGGACAGGCCGCTACGAGCAGTACGTC.

The CDR3 here is CASSEPIAENYNEQFF. The CDR3 DNA follows: TGTGCCAGCAGTGAACCCATAGCGGAGAACTACAATGAGCAGTTCTTC. The genes are TRBV6-1 and TRBJ2-1; D might be TRBD2 (6 bases). Germline V gives CDR1 MNHNS, CDR2 SASEGT. V lost 2 bases to trimming and J lost 3 bases, with 14 bases between them. The CDR3 totals 16 residues.

This clone was detected only a few times. The chain couples TRBV7-2 to TRBJ1-2; D is perhaps TRBD1 (5 bases). Germline lookup yields CDR1 SGHTA and CDR2 FQGNSA. The CDR3 is 13 residues long. Trimming removed 1 base at V and 8 bases at J, with 11 bases between. This CDR3 reads CASSLDPGRGYTF. The CDR3 DNA reads as TGTGCCAGCAGCTTAGATCCAGGGAGGGGCTACACCTTC.

This chain's CDR3 is CASSLAEYQETQYF. The CDR3 region has the DNA TGTGCCAGCAGTCTAGCGGAGTACCAAGAGACCCAGTACTTC. This sequence joins TRBV7-9 and TRBJ2-5; 7 bases map to TRBD2. The ends lost 6 bases at V and 0 bases at J; junction bases unmatched: 4. Germline-derived CDR1 and CDR2 are SEHNR and FQNEAQ (reference sequence). There are 14 residues in the CDR3.

In this sample, this clone turned up once. V is TRBV5-4 and J is TRBJ1-4, with D possibly being TRBD1 (6 bases). V was trimmed by 5 bases and J by 5 bases, leaving 13 bases between them. From germline, CDR1 is SGHNT and CDR2 YYREEE (reference sequence). The CDR3 consists of 14 residues. CDR3 sequence reads: CASSAGTQNEKLFF. The CDR3 nucleotides are TGTGCCAGCAGTGCCGGGACACAAAATGAAAAACTGTTTTTT.

This sequence joins TRBV27 and TRBJ1-4; D gene ambiguous. V shed 6 bases and J shed 1 base, with 9 bases lying between them. The germline V gene has CDR1 MNHEY and CDR2 SMNVEV (reference sequence). The CDR3 totals 14 residues. The DNA of the CDR3 is TGTGCCAGCAGGCCTCACGGAACTAATGAAAAACTGTTTTTT. Translation: CASRPHGTNEKLFF.

J is TRBJ2-3 and V is TRBV5-1, with 8 bases that match TRBD2. CDR1 is SGHRS and CDR2 is YFSETQ in the germline V gene. Germline trimming cut 4 bases from V and 0 bases from J; bases unmatched to any gene: 13. The length of the CDR3 is 18 residues. The CDR3 reads CASSRGRGPSGSTDTQYF. CDR3 DNA: TGCGCCAGCAGCCGTGGCAGGGGTCCTAGCGGGAGCACAGATACGCAGTATTTT.

The chain combines TRBV6-5 with TRBJ1-1; TRBD1 matches 7 bases. Germline lookup yields CDR1 MNHEY and CDR2 SVGAGI. Trimming cost V 2 bases and J 11 bases; bases outside gene matches: 8. This CDR3 is built from 13 residues. The CDR3 coding sequence is TGTGCCAGCAGTTACCGGGACAGCAGGGTCGCTTTCTTT. Its translation is CASSYRDSRVAFF.

CDR3 protein: CASSPERTSGEQYF. For the CDR3, the DNA is TGTGCCAGCAGTCCCGAAAGAACCTCCGGCGAGCAGTACTTC. The chain carries TRBV6-4 and TRBJ2-7; D not certain. Between the trimmed V and J ends, which lost 5 bases and 6 bases, there was a span of 17 bases. CDR3 length equals 14 residues. The germline CDR1 and CDR2 sequences are MRHNA and SNTAGT.

The CDR3 coding sequence is TGTGCCAGCTCACTTGGGGAGGGTCAGCCCCAGCATTTT. Translated, it gives CASSLGEGQPQHF. V usage is TRBV18 and J usage is TRBJ1-5; D unresolved. Germline V lookup: CDR1 KGHSH, CDR2 LQKENI. The CDR3 has 13 residues. Deletions cut 4 bases from V and 6 bases from J, with 10 bases between.

This clone was found once. V usage is TRBV5-4 and J usage is TRBJ1-1; D call uncertain. Trimming shortened V by 2 bases and J by 3 bases, and 8 bases separated the two germline ends. This CDR3 has 13 amino acids. CDR1 and CDR2 from the germline V gene are SGHNT and YYREEE (reference sequence). Here the CDR3 reads CASSFTQDTEAFF. CDR3 DNA sequence: TGTGCCAGCAGCTTTACCCAGGACACTGAAGCTTTCTTT.

Here the CDR3 reads CASGGRGANTEAFF. DNA of the CDR3: TGTGCCAGCGGGGGCCGGGGGGCAAACACTGAAGCTTTCTTT. The gene calls are TRBV2 and TRBJ1-1; perhaps TRBD1 as D (6 bases). Per the germline V gene, CDR1 is SNHLY and CDR2 is FYNNEI. Trimming shortened V by 8 bases and J by 2 bases, and 15 bases separated the two germline ends. The CDR3 is 14 amino acids.

The chain links TRBV7-3 to TRBJ2-2; 9 nucleotides align to TRBD2. The V gene end was trimmed by 5 bases and the J gene end by 4 bases; junction bases not matched to a gene: 11. Looked up from germline, CDR1 is SGHTA and CDR2 is FQGTGA. The CDR3 covers 17 residues. CDR3 sequence reads: CASSGNPAGGITGELFF. In DNA form, the CDR3 reads TGTGCCAGCAGCGGAAATCCGGCGGGAGGGATCACCGGGGAGCTGTTTTTT.

The J gene is TRBJ2-7, the V gene TRBV6-6, with D unresolved. CDR1 and CDR2 (germline): MNHNY, SVGAGI (reference sequence). Trimming pared 6 bases from V and 0 bases from J, leaving 18 bases between. The length of the CDR3 is 16 residues. DNA for the CDR3: TGTGCCAGCAGCCATCAGCTTGGCGGAAGCTCCTACGAGCAGTACTTC. Its translation is CASSHQLGGSSYEQYF.

This chain uses TRBV19 with TRBJ1-2; 7 positions agree with TRBD1. The CDR3 is made up of 12 amino acids. The germline gives CDR1 LNHDA, CDR2 SQIVND (reference sequence). Trimming removed 7 bases from V and 8 bases from J; junction bases left unmatched: 7. CDR3 in amino acids: CASMRGGAGYTF. CDR3 DNA: TGTGCCAGTATGAGAGGGGGCGCCGGCTACACCTTC.

This clone was counted at least ten times. The gene calls are TRBV7-8 and TRBJ2-7; 10 bases align to TRBD1. The CDR3 contains 14 residues. CDR1 and CDR2 (germline): SGHVS, FQNEAQ. V trimming: 7 bases; J trimming: 3 bases; junction bases outside the gene matches: 6. In DNA, the CDR3 is TGTGCCAGCACCCGGACAGGGGGAGGCTACGAGCAGTACTTC. Encoded protein: CASTRTGGGYEQYF.

This chain joins TRBV7-9 and TRBJ1-1; D is perhaps TRBD1 (6 bases). Germline V gene lookup returns CDR1 SEHNR and CDR2 FQNEAQ (reference sequence). The CDR3 has 12 amino acids. Trimming pared 7 bases from V and 3 bases from J, leaving 9 bases between. The DNA of the CDR3 is TGTGCCAGCATACAGGGATACACTGAAGCTTTCTTT. Translating gives CASIQGYTEAFF. The variable domain in full, with the rest retrieved from reference TRBV7-9 and TRBJ1-1, is DTGVSQNPRHKITKRGQNVTFRCDPISEHNRLYWYRQTLGQGPEFLTYFQNEAQLEKSRLLSDRFSAERPKGSFSTLEIQRTEQGDSAMYLCASIQGYTEAFFGQGTRLTVV.

This clone was seen a single time. The rearrangement joins TRBV21-1 to TRBJ1-2. TRBV21-1 is classified as a pseudogene. The CDR3 totals 13 residues. Here the CDR3 reads CVNGQRGGYGYTF. CDR3 sequence (DNA): TGTGTCAACGGGCAGAGGGGAGGGTATGGCTACACCTTC.

The CDR3 is CASRVQGTGIGPTEAFF. The CDR3 DNA sequence: TGTGCCAGCAGAGTACAGGGAACCGGGATAGGACCCACTGAAGCTTTCTTT. V gene TRBV27 combines with J gene TRBJ1-1; D is perhaps TRBD1 (6 bases). Germline CDR1 is MNHEY and CDR2 is SMNVEV (reference sequence). This CDR3 has 17 amino acids. V lost 6 bases and J 4 bases, leaving 24 bases between the germline ends.

In DNA form, the CDR3 reads TGTGCCAGCAGCTTCGGGGGGAACTACTATGGCTACACCTTC. This gives the protein CASSFGGNYYGYTF. The V and J genes are TRBV5-4 and TRBJ1-2; the D gene is possibly TRBD1 (5 bases). Germline V CDR1 and CDR2: SGHNT, YYREEE (reference sequence). The CDR3 is 14 residues long. V gave up 2 bases and J gave up 3 bases, with 11 bases separating them.

This clone was counted only a few times. The chain employs TRBV6-1 and TRBJ2-5, with 8 bases identical to TRBD1. CDR1 is MNHNS and CDR2 is SASEGT in the germline V gene. The CDR3 loop spans 15 amino acids. J gave up 5 bases and V 2 bases, and 7 bases lay outside the gene matches. CDR3 in DNA: TGTGCCAGCAGTGAACGGACAGGGAGCTACGAGACCCAGTACTTC. Translated: CASSERTGSYETQYF.

V is TRBV6-1 and J is TRBJ2-1, with 13 bases matching TRBD2. V trimming: 6 bases; J trimming: 2 bases; junction bases outside the gene matches: 7. CDR1 is MNHNS and CDR2 is SASEGT in the germline V gene. There are 17 residues in the CDR3. CDR3 nucleotides: TGTGCCAGCAGGGAATCGGGACTAGCGGGACCCTACAATGAGCAGTTCTTC. Translated, it gives CASRESGLAGPYNEQFF.

The V and J genes are TRBV9 and TRBJ2-5; 9 bases line up with TRBD1. Germline V gene lookup returns CDR1 SGDLS and CDR2 YYNGEE. The CDR3 length is 15 residues. The J segment lost 5 bases and the V segment lost 2 bases, leaving 7 bases of the junction unmatched. The CDR3 DNA reads as TGTGCCAGCAGCGTTACAGGGGGCACGAGGGAGACCCAGTACTTC. This translates into CASSVTGGTRETQYF.

This chain joins TRBV7-2 and TRBJ1-1, with TRBD1 identical over 8 bases. This CDR3 is 14 amino acids long. J lost 5 bases, V lost 4 bases, and 6 bases had no gene match. The germline CDR1 and CDR2 sequences are SGHTA and FQGNSA. CDR3 nucleotides: TGTGCCAGCAGCTCCGACAGGGGAGTTACTGAAGCTTTCTTT. Protein sequence: CASSSDRGVTEAFF.

The J gene is TRBJ1-2, the V gene TRBV9; D ambiguous. The CDR3 has 13 amino acids. The V end was cut by 3 bases, the J end by 8 bases, with 14 bases between. Germline V gene lookup returns CDR1 SGDLS and CDR2 YYNGEE. CDR3: CASSDSYGGGYTF. DNA for the CDR3: TGTGCCAGCAGCGACTCCTACGGCGGGGGCTACACCTTC.

This chain connects TRBV19 to TRBJ1-3; 7 bases line up with TRBD1. The CDR3 has 18 residues. V lost 5 bases and J lost 0; bases outside the gene matches: 13. The germline V gene encodes CDR1 LNHDA and CDR2 SQIVND (reference sequence). In nucleotides, the CDR3 is TGTGCCAGTAGTCCGCCTCCCGGGACAGAGAGCTCTGGAAACACCATATATTTT. Protein: CASSPPPGTESSGNTIYF.